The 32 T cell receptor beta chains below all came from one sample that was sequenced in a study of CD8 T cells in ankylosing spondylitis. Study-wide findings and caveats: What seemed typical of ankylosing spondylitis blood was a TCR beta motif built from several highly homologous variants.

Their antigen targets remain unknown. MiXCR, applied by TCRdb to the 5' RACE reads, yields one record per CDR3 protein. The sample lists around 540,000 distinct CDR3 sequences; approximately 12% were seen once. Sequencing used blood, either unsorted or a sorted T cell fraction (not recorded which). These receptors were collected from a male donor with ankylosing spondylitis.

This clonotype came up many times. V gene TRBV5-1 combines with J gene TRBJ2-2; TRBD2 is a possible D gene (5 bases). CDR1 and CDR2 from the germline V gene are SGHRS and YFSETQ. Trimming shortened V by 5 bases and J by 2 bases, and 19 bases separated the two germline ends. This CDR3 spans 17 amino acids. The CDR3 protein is CASSHGWERSNTGELFF. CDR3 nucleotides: TGCGCCAGCAGTCACGGCTGGGAGCGGAGTAACACCGGGGAGCTGTTTTTT.

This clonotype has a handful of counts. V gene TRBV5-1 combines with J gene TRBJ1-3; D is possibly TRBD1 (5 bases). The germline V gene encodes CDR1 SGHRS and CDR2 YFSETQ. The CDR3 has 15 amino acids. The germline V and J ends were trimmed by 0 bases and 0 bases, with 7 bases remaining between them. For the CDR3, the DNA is TGCGCCAGCAGCTTGGATGGGGCCTCTGGAAACACCATATATTTT. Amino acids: CASSLDGASGNTIYF.

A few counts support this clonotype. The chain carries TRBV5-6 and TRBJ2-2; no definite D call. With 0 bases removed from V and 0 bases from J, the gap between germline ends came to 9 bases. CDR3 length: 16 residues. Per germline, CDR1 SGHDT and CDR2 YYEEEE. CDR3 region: CASSLGSRPNTGELFF. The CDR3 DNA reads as TGTGCCAGCAGCTTGGGGTCGCGCCCGAACACCGGGGAGCTGTTTTTT. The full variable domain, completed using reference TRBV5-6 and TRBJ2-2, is DAGVTQSPTHLIKTRGQQVTLRCSPKSGHDTVSWYQQALGQGPQFIFQYYEEEERQRGNFPDRFSGHQFPNYSSELNVNALLLGDSALYLCASSLGSRPNTGELFFGEGSRLTVL.

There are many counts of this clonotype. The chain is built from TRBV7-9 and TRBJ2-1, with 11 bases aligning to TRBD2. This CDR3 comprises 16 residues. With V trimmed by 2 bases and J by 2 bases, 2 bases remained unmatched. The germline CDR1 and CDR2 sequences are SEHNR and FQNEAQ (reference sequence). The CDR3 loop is CASSLPSGRTYNEQFF. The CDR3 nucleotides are TGTGCCAGCAGCTTACCTAGCGGGAGGACCTACAATGAGCAGTTCTTC.

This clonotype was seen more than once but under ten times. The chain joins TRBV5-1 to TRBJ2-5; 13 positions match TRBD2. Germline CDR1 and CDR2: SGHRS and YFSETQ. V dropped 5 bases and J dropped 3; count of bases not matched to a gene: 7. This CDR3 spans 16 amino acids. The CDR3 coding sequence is TGCGCCAGCAGACGGACTAGCGGGAGACGGGAAGAGACCCAGTACTTC. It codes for CASRRTSGRREETQYF.

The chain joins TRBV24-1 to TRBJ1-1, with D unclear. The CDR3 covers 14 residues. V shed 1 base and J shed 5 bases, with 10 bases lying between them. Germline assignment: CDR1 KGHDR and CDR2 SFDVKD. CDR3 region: CATSDLKARTEAFF. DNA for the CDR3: TGTGCCACCAGTGATTTAAAAGCACGTACTGAAGCTTTCTTT.

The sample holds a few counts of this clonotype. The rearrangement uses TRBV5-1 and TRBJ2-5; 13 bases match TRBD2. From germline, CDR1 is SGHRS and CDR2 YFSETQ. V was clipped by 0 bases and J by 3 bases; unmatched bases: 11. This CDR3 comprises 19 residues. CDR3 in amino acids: CASSLGVTSGRTIKETQYF. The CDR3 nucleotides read TGCGCCAGCAGCTTGGGGGTGACTAGCGGGAGGACCATCAAAGAGACCCAGTACTTC.

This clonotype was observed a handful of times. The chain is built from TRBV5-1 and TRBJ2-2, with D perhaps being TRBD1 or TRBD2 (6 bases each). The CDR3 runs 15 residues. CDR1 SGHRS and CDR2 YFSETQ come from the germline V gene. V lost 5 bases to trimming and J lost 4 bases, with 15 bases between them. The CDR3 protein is CASSLTGAGTGELFF. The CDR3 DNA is TGCGCCAGCAGTCTAACGGGGGCCGGCACCGGGGAGCTGTTTTTT. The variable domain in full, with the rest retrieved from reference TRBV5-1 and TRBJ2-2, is KAGVTQTPRYLIKTRGQQVTLSCSPISGHRSVSWYQQTPGQGLQFLFEYFSETQRNKGNFPGRFSGRQFSNSRSEMNVSTLELGDSALYLCASSLTGAGTGELFFGEGSRLTVL.

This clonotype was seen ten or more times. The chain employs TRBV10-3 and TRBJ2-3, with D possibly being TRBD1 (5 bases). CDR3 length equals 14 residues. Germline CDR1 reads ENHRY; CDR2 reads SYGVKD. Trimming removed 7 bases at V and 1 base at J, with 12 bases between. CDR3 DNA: TGTGCCATCAAAGGGGCTTTTGGCACAGATACGCAGTATTTT. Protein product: CAIKGAFGTDTQYF.

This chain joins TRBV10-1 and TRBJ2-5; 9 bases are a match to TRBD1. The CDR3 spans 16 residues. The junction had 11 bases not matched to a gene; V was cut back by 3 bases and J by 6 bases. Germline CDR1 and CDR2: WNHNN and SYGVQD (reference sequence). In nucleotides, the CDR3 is TGCGCCAGCAGTGACCACCCGGGACAGGGAGTAAAGACCCAGTACTTC. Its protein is CASSDHPGQGVKTQYF.

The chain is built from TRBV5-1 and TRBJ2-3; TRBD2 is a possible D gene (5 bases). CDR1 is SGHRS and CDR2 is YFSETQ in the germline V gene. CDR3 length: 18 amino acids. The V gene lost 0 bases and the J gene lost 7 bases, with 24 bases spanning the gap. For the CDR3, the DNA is TGCGCCAGCAGCTTGGGTTTTGGGGAGTTGAGAGCACAAAATACGCAGTATTTT. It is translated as CASSLGFGELRAQNTQYF.

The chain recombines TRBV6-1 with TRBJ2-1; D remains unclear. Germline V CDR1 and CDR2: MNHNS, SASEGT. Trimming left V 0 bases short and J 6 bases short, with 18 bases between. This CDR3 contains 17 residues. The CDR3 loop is CASSEARGVMRSNEQFF. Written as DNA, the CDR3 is TGTGCCAGCAGTGAAGCGCGAGGAGTTATGCGGTCCAATGAGCAGTTCTTC.

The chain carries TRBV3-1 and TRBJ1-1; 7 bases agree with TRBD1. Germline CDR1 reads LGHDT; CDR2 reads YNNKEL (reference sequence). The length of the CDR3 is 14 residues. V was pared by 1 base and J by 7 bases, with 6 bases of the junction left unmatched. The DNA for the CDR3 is TGTGCCAGCAGCCAAGCGGGACAGTCCGGTGAAGCTTTCTTT. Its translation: CASSQAGQSGEAFF.

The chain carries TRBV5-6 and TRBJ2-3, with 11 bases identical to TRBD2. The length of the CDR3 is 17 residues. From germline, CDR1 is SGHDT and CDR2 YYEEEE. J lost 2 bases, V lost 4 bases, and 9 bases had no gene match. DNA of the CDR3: TGTGCCAGCAGCCGACCGGGACTAGCGGTCAACACAGATACGCAGTATTTT. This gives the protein CASSRPGLAVNTDTQYF.

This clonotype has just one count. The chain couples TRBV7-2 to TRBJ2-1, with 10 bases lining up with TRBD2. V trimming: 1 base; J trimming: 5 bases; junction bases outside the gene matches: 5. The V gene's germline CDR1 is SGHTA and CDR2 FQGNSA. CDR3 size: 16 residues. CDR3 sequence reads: CASSLGLAGVDNEQFF. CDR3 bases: TGTGCCAGCAGCTTAGGGCTAGCGGGAGTAGACAATGAGCAGTTCTTC.

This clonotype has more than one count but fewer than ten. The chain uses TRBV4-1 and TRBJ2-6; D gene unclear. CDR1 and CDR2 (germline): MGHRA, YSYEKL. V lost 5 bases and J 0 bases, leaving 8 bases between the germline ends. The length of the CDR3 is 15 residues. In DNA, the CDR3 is TGCGCCAGCAGCTTAGGGTTCTCTGGGGCCAACGTCCTGACTTTC. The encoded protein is CASSLGFSGANVLTF.

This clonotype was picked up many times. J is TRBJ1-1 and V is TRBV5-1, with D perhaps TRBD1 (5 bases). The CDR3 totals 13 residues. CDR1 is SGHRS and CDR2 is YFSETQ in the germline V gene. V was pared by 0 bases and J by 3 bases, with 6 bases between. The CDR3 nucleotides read TGCGCCAGCAGCTTGGGACAGCACACTGAAGCTTTCTTT. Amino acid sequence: CASSLGQHTEAFF.

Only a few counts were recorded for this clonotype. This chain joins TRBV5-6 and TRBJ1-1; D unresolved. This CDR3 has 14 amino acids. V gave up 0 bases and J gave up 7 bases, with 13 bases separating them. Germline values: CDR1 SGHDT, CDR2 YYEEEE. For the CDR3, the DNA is TGTGCCAGCAGCTTGGACGACTACCGACTTGAAGCTTTCTTT. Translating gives CASSLDDYRLEAFF.

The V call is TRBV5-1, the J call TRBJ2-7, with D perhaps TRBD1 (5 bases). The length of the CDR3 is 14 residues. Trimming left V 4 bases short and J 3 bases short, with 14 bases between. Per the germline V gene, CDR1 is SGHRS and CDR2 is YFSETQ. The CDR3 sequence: CASSPGAGIYEQYF. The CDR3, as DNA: TGCGCCAGCAGCCCTGGGGCCGGCATCTACGAGCAGTACTTC. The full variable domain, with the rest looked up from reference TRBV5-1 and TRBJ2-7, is KAGVTQTPRYLIKTRGQQVTLSCSPISGHRSVSWYQQTPGQGLQFLFEYFSETQRNKGNFPGRFSGRQFSNSRSEMNVSTLELGDSALYLCASSPGAGIYEQYFGPGTRLTVT.

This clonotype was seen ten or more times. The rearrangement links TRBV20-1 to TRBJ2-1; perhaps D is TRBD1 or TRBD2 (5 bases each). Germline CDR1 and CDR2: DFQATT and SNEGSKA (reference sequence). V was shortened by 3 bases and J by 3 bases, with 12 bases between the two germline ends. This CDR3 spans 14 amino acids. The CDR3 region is CSARWGTDYNEQFF. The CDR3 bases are TGCAGTGCTAGGTGGGGGACGGACTACAATGAGCAGTTCTTC.

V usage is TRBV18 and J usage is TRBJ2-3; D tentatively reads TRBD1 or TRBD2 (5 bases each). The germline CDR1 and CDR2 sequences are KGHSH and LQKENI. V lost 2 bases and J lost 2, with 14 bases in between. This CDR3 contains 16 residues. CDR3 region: CASSPFRDRTTDTQYF. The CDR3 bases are TGTGCCAGCTCACCATTCCGGGACCGAACCACAGATACGCAGTATTTT.

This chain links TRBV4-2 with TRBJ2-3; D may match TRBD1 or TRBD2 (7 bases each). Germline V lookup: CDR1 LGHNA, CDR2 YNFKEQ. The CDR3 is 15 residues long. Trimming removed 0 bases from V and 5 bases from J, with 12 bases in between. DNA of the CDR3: TGTGCCAGCAGCCAAGATGGCAGGGGGGGAGATACGCAGTATTTT. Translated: CASSQDGRGGDTQYF.

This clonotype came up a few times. The CDR3 region has the DNA TGTGCCAGCAGCTCGGGACTAGCGGGAGTTCTCAATGAGCAGTTCTTC. Protein: CASSSGLAGVLNEQFF. J is TRBJ2-1 and V is TRBV7-9, with 14 bases identical to TRBD2. V shed 4 bases and J 6 bases; nucleotides not matched to a gene: 5. CDR1 and CDR2 from the germline V gene are SEHNR and FQNEAQ (reference sequence). The CDR3 totals 16 residues.

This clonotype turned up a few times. The CDR3 nucleotides read TGCAGTGCTAGGGAGGGCTCGTTCTCCTACGAGCAGTACTTC. Translated: CSAREGSFSYEQYF. This sequence joins TRBV20-1 and TRBJ2-7; perhaps TRBD2 as D (6 bases). This CDR3 has 14 amino acids. CDR1 and CDR2 from the germline V gene are DFQATT and SNEGSKA (reference sequence). Trimming cost V 3 bases and J 0 bases, with 12 bases left between them.

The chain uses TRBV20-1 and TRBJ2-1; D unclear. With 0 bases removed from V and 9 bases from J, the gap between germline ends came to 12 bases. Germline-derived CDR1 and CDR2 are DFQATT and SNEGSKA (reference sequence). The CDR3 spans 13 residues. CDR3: CSARDQGFGEQFF. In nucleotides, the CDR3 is TGCAGTGCTAGAGATCAAGGCTTTGGTGAGCAGTTCTTC.

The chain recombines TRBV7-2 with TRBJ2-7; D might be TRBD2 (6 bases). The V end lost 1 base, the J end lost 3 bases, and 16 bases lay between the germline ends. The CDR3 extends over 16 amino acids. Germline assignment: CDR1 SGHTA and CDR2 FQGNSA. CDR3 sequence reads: CASSLEAYGSYYEQYF. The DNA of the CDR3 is TGTGCCAGCAGCTTAGAGGCGTACGGGAGTTACTACGAGCAGTACTTC. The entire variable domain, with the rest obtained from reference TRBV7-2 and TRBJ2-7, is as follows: GAGVSQSPSNKVTEKGKDVELRCDPISGHTALYWYRQSLGQGLEFLIYFQGNSAPDKSGLPSDRFSAERTGGSVSTLTIQRTQQEDSAVYLCASSLEAYGSYYEQYFGPGTRLTVT.

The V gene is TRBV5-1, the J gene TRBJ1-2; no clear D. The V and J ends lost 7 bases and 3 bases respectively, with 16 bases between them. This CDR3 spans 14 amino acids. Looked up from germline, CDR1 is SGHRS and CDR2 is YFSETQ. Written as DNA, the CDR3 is TGCGCCAGCCAAGGGAGTTATGGCGACTATGGCTACACCTTC. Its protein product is CASQGSYGDYGYTF.

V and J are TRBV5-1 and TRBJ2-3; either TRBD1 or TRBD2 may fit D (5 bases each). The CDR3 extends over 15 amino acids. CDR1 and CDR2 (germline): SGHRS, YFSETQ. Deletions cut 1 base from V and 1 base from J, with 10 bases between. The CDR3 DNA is TGCGCCAGCAGCTTGACGGGACCCCGCACAGATACGCAGTATTTT. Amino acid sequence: CASSLTGPRTDTQYF.

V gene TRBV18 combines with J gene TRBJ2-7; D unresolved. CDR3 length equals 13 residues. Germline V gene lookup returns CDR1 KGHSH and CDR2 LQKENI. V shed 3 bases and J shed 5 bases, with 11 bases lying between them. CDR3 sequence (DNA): TGTGCCAGCTCACCCCGTCGCCTGGACGAGCAGTACTTC. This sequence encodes CASSPRRLDEQYF.

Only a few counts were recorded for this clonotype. CDR3 amino acids: CSGTIGNTRLNEQFF. In nucleotides, the CDR3 is TGCAGCGGGACAATCGGGAACACGAGGCTGAATGAGCAGTTCTTC. V is TRBV29-1 and J is TRBJ2-1; D may be TRBD1 or TRBD2 (5 bases each). The CDR3 loop spans 15 amino acids. V gave up 7 bases and J gave up 7 bases, with 23 bases separating them. Germline V gives CDR1 SQVTM, CDR2 ANQGSEA.

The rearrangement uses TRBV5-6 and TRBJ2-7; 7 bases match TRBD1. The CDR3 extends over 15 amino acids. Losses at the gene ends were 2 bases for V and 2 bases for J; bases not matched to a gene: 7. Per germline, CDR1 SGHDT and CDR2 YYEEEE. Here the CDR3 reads CASSFSGGTAYEQYV. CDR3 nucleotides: TGTGCCAGCAGCTTCAGTGGTGGGACAGCCTACGAGCAGTACGTC.

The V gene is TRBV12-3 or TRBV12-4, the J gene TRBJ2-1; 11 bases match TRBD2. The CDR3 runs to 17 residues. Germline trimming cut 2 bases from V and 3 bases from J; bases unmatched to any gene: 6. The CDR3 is CASSLLVTSGSYNEQFF. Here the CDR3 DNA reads TGTGCCAGCAGTTTACTCGTAACTAGCGGGAGCTACAATGAGCAGTTCTTC.